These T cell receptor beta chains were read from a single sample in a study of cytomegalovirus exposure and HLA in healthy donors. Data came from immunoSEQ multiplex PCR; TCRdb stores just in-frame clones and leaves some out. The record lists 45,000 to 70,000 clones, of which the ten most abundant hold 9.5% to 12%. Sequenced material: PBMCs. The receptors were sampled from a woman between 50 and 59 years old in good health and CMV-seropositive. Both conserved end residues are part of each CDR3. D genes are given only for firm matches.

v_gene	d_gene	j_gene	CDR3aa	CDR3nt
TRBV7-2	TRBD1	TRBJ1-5	CASSLQGASNQPQHF	TGTGCCAGCAGCCTTCAGGGGGCTAGCAATCAGCCCCAGCATTTT
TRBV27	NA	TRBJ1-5	CASSSYSINQPQHF	TGTGCCAGCAGTTCCTATTCAATCAATCAGCCCCAGCATTTT
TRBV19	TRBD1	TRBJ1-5	CASSRDRAPNQPQHF	TGTGCCAGTAGTCGGGACAGGGCTCCCAATCAGCCCCAGCATTTT
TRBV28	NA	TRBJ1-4	CASSLGAELYEKLFF	TGTGCCAGCAGTTTGGGGGCGGAATTGTATGAAAAACTGTTTTTT
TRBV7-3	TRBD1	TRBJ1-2	CASSGGTGGGYTF	TGTGCCAGCAGCGGCGGGACAGGGGGTGGCTACACCTTC
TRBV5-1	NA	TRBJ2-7	CASSFFGAYEQYF	TGCGCCAGCAGCTTCTTCGGGGCCTACGAGCAGTACTTC
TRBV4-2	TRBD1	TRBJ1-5	CASSDRGKGQPQHF	TGTGCCAGCAGCGACAGGGGGAAAGGTCAGCCCCAGCATTTT
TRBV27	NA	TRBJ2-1	CASSLSRLERHEQFF	TGTGCCAGCAGTTTATCTCGCCTAGAGAGGCATGAGCAGTTCTTC
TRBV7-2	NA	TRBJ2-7	CASSPAYEQYF	TGTGCCAGCAGCCCGGCCTACGAGCAGTACTTC
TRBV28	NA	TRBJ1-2	CASSLVERGYTF	TGTGCCAGCAGTTTAGTCGAGCGGGGCTACACCTTC
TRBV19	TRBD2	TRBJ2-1	CASSIQGGTSGSYNEQFF	TGTGCCAGTAGTATTCAGGGGGGGACTAGCGGATCCTACAATGAGCAGTTCTTC
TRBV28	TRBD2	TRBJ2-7	CASSPSGTSGSYEQYF	TGTGCCAGCAGTCCTTCCGGGACTAGCGGGAGCTACGAGCAGTACTTC
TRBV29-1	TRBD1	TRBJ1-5	CSVGTVNQPQHF	TGCAGCGTCGGGACAGTTAATCAGCCCCAGCATTTT
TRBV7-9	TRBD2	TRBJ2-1	CASSHQLAEYNEQFF	TGTGCCAGCAGCCACCAACTAGCGGAATACAATGAGCAGTTCTTC
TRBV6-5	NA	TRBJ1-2	CASRTGSYGYTF	TGTGCCAGCAGAACAGGGTCCTATGGCTACACCTTC
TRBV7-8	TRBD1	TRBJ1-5	CASSLLQGARSNQPQHF	TGTGCCAGCAGCTTACTCCAGGGGGCGCGTAGCAATCAGCCCCAGCATTTT
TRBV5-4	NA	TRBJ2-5	CASSFPDQETQYF	TGTGCCAGCAGCTTTCCAGATCAAGAGACCCAGTACTTC
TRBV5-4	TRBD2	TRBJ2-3	CASSGGLARNTQYF	TGTGCCAGCAGCGGAGGACTAGCGCGAAATACGCAGTATTTT
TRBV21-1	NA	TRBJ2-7	CAIIRGVYEQYF	TGTGCCATCATACGGGGAGTTTACGAGCAGTACTTC
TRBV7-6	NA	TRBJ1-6	CASSLAEGPTFNSPLHF	TGTGCCAGCAGCTTAGCGGAGGGGCCAACCTTCAATTCACCCCTCCACTTT
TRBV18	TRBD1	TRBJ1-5	CASSPGTGDHQPQHF	TGTGCCAGCTCACCCGGGACAGGGGATCATCAGCCCCAGCATTTT
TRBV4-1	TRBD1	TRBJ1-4	CASNPGQIATNEKLFF	TGCGCCAGCAATCCGGGACAGATTGCAACTAATGAAAAACTGTTTTTT